Following are 15 T cell receptor beta chains from one sample sequenced in a study of shared clonotypes between healthy human individuals (dated by TCRdb to the early 2020s). Libraries were constructed by the immunoSEQ multiplex PCR assay. TCRdb retrieved this table from immuneACCESS and kept in-frame rearrangements only. Not all clones are present; in checked studies, unresolved V genes account for under half, and no reason is known for the remainder. The sample table holds about a million clones, of which under 80% were seen once. The ten largest clones add up to about 1.5% of the sample. Sequencing used memory CD4+ T cells sorted from blood. The cell subset or site label corresponds to: CD45RA-negative fraction. Source of these receptors: a man younger than 35 in good health.

The CDR3 bases are TGTGCCTATACTGTGTGGGGGACTGAAGCTTTCTTT. Its protein product is CAYTVWGTEAFF. The chain recombines TRBV30 with TRBJ1-1, with D perhaps matching TRBD1 (5 bases). The CDR3 contains 12 residues. Germline values: CDR1 GTSNPN, CDR2 SVGIG (reference sequence). Deletions cut 7 bases from V and 5 bases from J, with 14 bases between.

In regard to this clone: Possible read error: a much larger clone is one base away. The chain couples TRBV9 to TRBJ2-1, with 10 bases aligning to TRBD2. The CDR3 is 16 residues long. The germline gives CDR1 SGDLS, CDR2 YYNGEE. The CDR3 loop reads CAGSPQAGGPVYEQFF. The CDR3 DNA reads TGTGCCGGCAGCCCTCAAGCGGGAGGGCCCGTATATGAGCAGTTCTTC.

This clone was counted at least ten times. V gene TRBV5-1 combines with J gene TRBJ1-1; no clear D gene. The CDR3 has 14 residues. Germline V gives CDR1 SGHRS, CDR2 YFSETQ. V gave up 4 bases and J gave up 0 bases, with 10 bases separating them. CDR3: CASSQGPVNTEAFF. The DNA of the CDR3 is TGCGCCAGCAGCCAAGGACCGGTGAACACTGAAGCTTTCTTT.

This clone was observed a handful of times. The sample contains more than one DNA sequence encoding this CDR3. The DNA for the CDR3 is TGTGCCAGCAGCTTAGCCCAGGGGGCCTACAATGAGCAGTTCTTC. Encoded protein: CASSLAQGAYNEQFF. The rearrangement links TRBV7-2 to TRBJ2-1; 7 bases are a match to TRBD1. CDR3 length equals 15 residues. Trimming removed 0 bases from V and 2 bases from J; junction bases left unmatched: 1. The germline gives CDR1 SGHTA, CDR2 FQGNSA.

This clone was seen more than once but under ten times. Other DNA sequences of this sample code for an identical CDR3. The chain combines TRBV9 with TRBJ2-2; D is uncertain. V dropped 0 bases and J dropped 4 bases, with 4 bases sitting between them. In germline, CDR1 is SGDLS, CDR2 YYNGEE. The CDR3 is 13 amino acids. DNA for the CDR3: TGTGCCAGCAGCGTAGGCGGCACCGGGGAGCTGTTTTTT. Translation gives CASSVGGTGELFF. Based on the CDR3 plus reference TRBV9 and TRBJ2-2, the full variable domain is DSGVTQTPKHLITATGQRVTLRCSPRSGDLSVYWYQQSLDQGLQFLIQYYNGEERAKGNILERFSAQQFPDLHSELNLSSLELGDSALYFCASSVGGTGELFFGEGSRLTVL.

The gene calls are TRBV2 and TRBJ2-7, with TRBD1 matching over 11 bases. Unmatched junction bases numbered 6, after V lost 5 bases and J lost 3 bases. The germline CDR1 and CDR2 sequences are SNHLY and FYNNEI. The CDR3 sequence is 15 residues long. CDR3 bases: TGTGCCAGCAGTCCGGGACAGGGGGTTCTCTACGAGCAGTACTTC. It codes for CASSPGQGVLYEQYF.

The chain combines TRBV19 with TRBJ2-1; D perhaps matches TRBD2 (5 bases). Germline V gives CDR1 LNHDA, CDR2 SQIVND (reference sequence). V lost 7 bases and J lost 5, with 15 bases in between. The CDR3 contains 14 residues. CDR3 sequence (DNA): TGTGCCAGTAAATTCTCCGGGAACAACAATGAGCAGTTCTTC. This sequence encodes CASKFSGNNNEQFF.

This clone appeared a few times. The rearrangement joins TRBV18 to TRBJ2-1; 8 bases agree with TRBD1. V lost 6 bases and J lost 9; bases outside the gene matches: 10. In germline, CDR1 is KGHSH, CDR2 LQKENI. The CDR3 is made up of 14 amino acids. In DNA form, the CDR3 reads TGTGCCAGCTCCCGCGCAGACAGGGGCAGTGAGCAGTTCTTC. Protein product: CASSRADRGSEQFF.

The rearrangement joins TRBV27 to TRBJ1-5, with D tentatively TRBD1 (5 bases). Germline-derived CDR1 and CDR2 are MNHEY and SMNVEV (reference sequence). The length of the CDR3 is 15 residues. Trimming took 2 bases from V and 1 from J, leaving 9 bases between them. In DNA form, the CDR3 reads TGTGCCAGCAGTTTAGCGAGACAGAGCAATCAGCCCCAGCATTTT. Translating it yields CASSLARQSNQPQHF.

This clone was found many times. The same CDR3 arises from other DNA sequences in this sample as well. This chain joins TRBV2 and TRBJ1-5; TRBD1 might be the D (6 bases). Trimming shortened V by 3 bases and J by 7 bases, and 10 bases separated the two germline ends. The CDR3 sequence is 13 residues long. Germline V CDR1 and CDR2: SNHLY, FYNNEI. The CDR3 here is CASSESGVQPQHF. The DNA for the CDR3 is TGTGCCAGCAGTGAGTCAGGGGTCCAGCCCCAGCATTTT.

V is TRBV2 and J is TRBJ2-2; D is ambiguous. The CDR3 runs to 14 residues. V shed 3 bases and J shed 8 bases, with 13 bases lying between them. Looked up from germline, CDR1 is SNHLY and CDR2 is FYNNEI. The CDR3 loop is CASSEEVTPGELFF. The CDR3 coding sequence is TGTGCCAGCAGTGAGGAAGTCACGCCAGGGGAGCTGTTTTTT.

The rearrangement links TRBV7-2 to TRBJ2-7; TRBD1 agrees at 7 bases. V shed 7 bases, J shed 2 bases, and the junction held 11 bases outside the gene matches. The CDR3 has 15 residues. Germline CDR1 is SGHTA and CDR2 is FQGNSA. The CDR3 here is CASKMIGTAAYEQYF. Here the CDR3 DNA reads TGTGCCAGCAAAATGATTGGGACAGCCGCCTACGAGCAGTACTTC.

The V and J genes are TRBV4-2 and TRBJ1-4, with 9 bases identical to TRBD1. The CDR3 contains 16 residues. V gave up 2 bases and J gave up 6 bases; unmatched junction bases: 7. CDR1 is LGHNA, CDR2 YNFKEQ, per germline. CDR3 loop: CASSQPRDREYEKLFF. The CDR3 coding sequence is TGTGCCAGCAGCCAACCCCGGGACAGGGAGTATGAAAAACTGTTTTTT.

The gene calls are TRBV27 and TRBJ2-5; D is ambiguous. Germline loops: CDR1 MNHEY, CDR2 SMNVEV (reference sequence). The CDR3 is 10 residues long. V dropped 3 bases and J dropped 6 bases, with 2 bases sitting between them. In DNA form, the CDR3 reads TGTGCCAGCAGTTTTAAGACCCAGTACTTC. It encodes CASSFKTQYF.

The V call is TRBV19, the J call TRBJ1-1; 7 bases align to TRBD1. V shed 5 bases and J 3 bases; nucleotides not matched to a gene: 3. The germline V gene has CDR1 LNHDA and CDR2 SQIVND (reference sequence). CDR3 length: 13 amino acids. The CDR3 is CASSDTGDTEAFF. CDR3 sequence (DNA): TGTGCCAGTAGTGATACAGGGGACACTGAAGCTTTCTTT.